This TCR beta chain was recovered during a study of blood T cell repertoires in COVID-19. Background on the study: Material from acute and convalescent COVID-19 was sourced from the United States, Italy and Spain. The cDNA or gDNA used as material had been derived from T cells, B-cell-depleted T cells, or PBMCs.

Germline V gene data show CDR1 as MGHDK and CDR2 as SYGVNS. The V end lost 1 base, the J end lost 8 bases, and 11 bases lay between the germline ends. The CDR3 has 13 residues. Method: immunoSEQ multiplex PCR; TCRdb's copy keeps in-frame clones and lacks some. The sample lists approximately 200,000 clones, around 90% occurring once. Specimen: PBMCs or T cells enriched from blood (not recorded which). This clonotype was sampled from a woman between 25 and 40 years old who had been exposed to COVID-19. The chain recombines TRBV25-1 with TRBJ1-2; D call uncertain. CDR3 nucleotide sequence: TGTGCCAGCAGTGAATTGGGCTACGGAGGCTACACCTTC. Translation: CASSELGYGGYTF.